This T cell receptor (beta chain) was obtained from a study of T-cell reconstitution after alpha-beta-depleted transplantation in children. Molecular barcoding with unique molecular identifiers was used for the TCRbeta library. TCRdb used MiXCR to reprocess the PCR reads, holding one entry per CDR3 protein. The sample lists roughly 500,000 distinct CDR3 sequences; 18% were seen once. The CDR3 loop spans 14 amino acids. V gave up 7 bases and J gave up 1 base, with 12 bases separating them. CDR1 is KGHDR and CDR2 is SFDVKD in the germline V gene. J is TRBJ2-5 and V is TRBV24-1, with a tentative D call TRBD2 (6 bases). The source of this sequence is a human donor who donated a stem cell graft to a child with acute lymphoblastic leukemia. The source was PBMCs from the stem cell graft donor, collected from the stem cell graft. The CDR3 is CATRGAGRQETQYF. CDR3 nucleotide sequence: TGTGCCACCAGAGGAGCGGGCCGCCAAGAGACCCAGTACTTC.